One and the same sample provided the 25 T cell receptor beta chains below, sequenced in a study of PD-L1 blockade in urothelial cancer. Sample time point: pretreatment peripheral blood. Assay used: immunoSEQ multiplex PCR; TCRdb lists only in-frame clones, some missing. The top ten clones hold roughly 2.9% of a sample with 58,000 or so clones, under 90% of them seen once. The source material was PBMCs, sampled around atezolizumab (anti-PD-L1) treatment. These receptors were taken from a man in his sixties or seventies with urothelial cancer.

The CDR3 coding sequence is TGTGCCATCAGTGTGGACAGGAAAGAGACCCAGTACTTC. This sequence encodes CAISVDRKETQYF. V is TRBV10-3 and J is TRBJ2-5; 7 nucleotides align to TRBD1. Germline CDR1 reads ENHRY; CDR2 reads SYGVKD. Unmatched junction bases numbered 2, after V lost 4 bases and J lost 3 bases. This CDR3 region has 13 residues.

J is TRBJ2-1 and V is TRBV5-1; TRBD2 matches 10 bases. The V and J ends lost 0 bases and 5 bases, in that order; junction bases with no gene match: 5. CDR3 length: 16 amino acids. CDR1 and CDR2 (germline): SGHRS, YFSETQ. CDR3 sequence reads: CASSLGLLAGHNEQFF. CDR3 bases: TGCGCCAGCAGCTTGGGGTTACTAGCGGGGCACAATGAGCAGTTCTTC.

V usage is TRBV5-1 and J usage is TRBJ2-1; 8 bases line up with TRBD2. The CDR3 runs to 16 residues. Germline loops: CDR1 SGHRS, CDR2 YFSETQ. The ends lost 0 bases at V and 7 bases at J; junction bases unmatched: 9. The CDR3 loop reads CASSLAYSSSGNEQFF. The DNA of the CDR3 is TGCGCCAGCAGCTTGGCTTATTCGTCTAGCGGGAATGAGCAGTTCTTC.

The chain joins TRBV10-2 to TRBJ1-1, with D perhaps matching TRBD1 (6 bases). The ends were cut back, 5 bases at V and 1 base at J, with 11 bases in the middle. CDR1 and CDR2 from the germline V gene are WSHSY and SAAADI. The CDR3 spans 14 residues. As DNA, the CDR3 is TGCGCCAGCAGTTTGACAGGAGCGAACACTGAAGCTTTCTTT. This codes for CASSLTGANTEAFF.

This rearrangement joins TRBV28 to TRBJ2-7; the match to TRBD2 covers 11 bases. This CDR3 spans 16 amino acids. The V gene's germline CDR1 is MDHEN and CDR2 SYDVKM. V lost 6 bases, J lost 4 bases, and 11 bases stayed unmatched. This CDR3 reads CASSLTSGSLNYEQYF. The CDR3 DNA reads as TGTGCCAGCAGCCTTACTAGCGGGAGTTTAAATTACGAGCAGTACTTC.

V and J are TRBV9 and TRBJ1-1; a possible D gene is TRBD1 (6 bases). The CDR3 sequence is 16 residues long. Germline assignment: CDR1 SGDLS and CDR2 YYNGEE. V lost 2 bases to trimming and J lost 5 bases, with 19 bases between them. CDR3 residues: CASSVDPDRPGTEAFF. The CDR3, as DNA: TGTGCCAGCAGCGTCGATCCCGACAGGCCAGGGACTGAAGCTTTCTTT.

The rearrangement uses TRBV19 and TRBJ2-7, with D possibly matching TRBD1 (6 bases). Germline V lookup: CDR1 LNHDA, CDR2 SQIVND (reference sequence). The CDR3 totals 12 residues. V shed 1 base and J shed 12 bases, with 13 bases lying between them. This CDR3 is CASSIAAGDVYF. In DNA form, the CDR3 reads TGTGCCAGTAGTATAGCGGCAGGGGATGTGTACTTC.

The chain recombines TRBV2 with TRBJ1-4; 10 positions agree with TRBD1. This CDR3 comprises 14 residues. Germline V lookup: CDR1 SNHLY, CDR2 FYNNEI. The V and J ends lost 6 bases and 6 bases, in that order; junction bases with no gene match: 4. The CDR3 sequence is CASRRTGGDEKLFF. The CDR3 DNA is TGTGCCAGCAGGCGGACAGGGGGTGATGAAAAACTGTTTTTT.

The rearrangement uses TRBV18 and TRBJ2-1, with TRBD1 matching over 9 bases. Trimming at V came to 0 bases and at J to 6 bases, leaving 30 bases not matched to a gene. This CDR3 is built from 24 residues. Germline assignment: CDR1 KGHSH and CDR2 LQKENI. CDR3 coding DNA: TGTGCCAGCTCACCACCGAGATCCCTTGACGCAGACAGCAGACCGGGACAGGGAGGCAATGAGCAGTTCTTC. As protein: CASSPPRSLDADSRPGQGGNEQFF.

CDR3 nucleotide sequence: TGTGCCAGCAGCGACACCAGGACTAGCGGGAGGGCCATCAATGAGCAGTTCTTC. Translation: CASSDTRTSGRAINEQFF. The V gene is TRBV7-9, the J gene TRBJ2-1, with TRBD2 matching over 15 bases. CDR1 is SEHNR, CDR2 FQNEAQ, per germline (reference sequence). CDR3 length equals 18 residues. V was pared by 5 bases and J by 6 bases, with 11 bases of the junction left unmatched.

The rearrangement links TRBV28 to TRBJ1-5; D ambiguous. The CDR3 length is 16 residues. V was pared by 6 bases and J by 2 bases, with 17 bases between. Germline V lookup: CDR1 MDHEN, CDR2 SYDVKM. CDR3 residues: CASSRGGMRGNQPQHF. The DNA of the CDR3 is TGTGCCAGCAGCCGTGGAGGGATGAGGGGCAATCAGCCCCAGCATTTT.

V is TRBV28 and J is TRBJ2-5; 8 bases align to TRBD2. J was trimmed by 2 bases and V by 5 bases; bases with no gene match: 13. Per the germline V gene, CDR1 is MDHEN and CDR2 is SYDVKM. The CDR3 length is 17 residues. This CDR3 is CASSPYTGTRWQETQYF. DNA of the CDR3: TGTGCCAGCAGTCCCTACACCGGGACTAGGTGGCAAGAGACCCAGTACTTC.

This clone has a single count. The V gene is TRBV11-3, the J gene TRBJ2-3; TRBD2 is a possible D gene (5 bases). The germline V and J ends were trimmed by 1 base and 0 bases, with 8 bases remaining between them. CDR3 length: 15 amino acids. Germline lookup yields CDR1 SGHNT and CDR2 YENEEA. CDR3 protein: CASSLGVASTDTQYF. The CDR3 DNA is TGTGCCAGCAGCTTAGGGGTAGCGAGCACAGATACGCAGTATTTT.

This sequence joins TRBV5-6 and TRBJ1-3; D is ambiguous. V gave up 0 bases and J gave up 0 bases, with 10 bases separating them. Germline loops: CDR1 SGHDT, CDR2 YYEEEE. This CDR3 region has 16 residues. CDR3 sequence (DNA): TGTGCCAGCAGCTTGGTTGGAGGGAACTCTGGAAACACCATATATTTT. Its translation is CASSLVGGNSGNTIYF. The variable domain in full, completed from reference TRBV5-6 and TRBJ1-3, reads DAGVTQSPTHLIKTRGQQVTLRCSPKSGHDTVSWYQQALGQGPQFIFQYYEEEERQRGNFPDRFSGHQFPNYSSELNVNALLLGDSALYLCASSLVGGNSGNTIYFGEGSWLTVV.

In its sample, this clone was seen a few times. The chain uses TRBV27 and TRBJ2-7, with 8 positions matching TRBD2. V was clipped by 6 bases and J by 4 bases; unmatched bases: 5. The CDR3 runs 13 residues. Germline values: CDR1 MNHEY, CDR2 SMNVEV (reference sequence). CDR3 region: CASRRREVYEQYF. The CDR3 DNA follows: TGTGCCAGCAGACGGCGGGAGGTTTACGAGCAGTACTTC.

J is TRBJ2-7 and V is TRBV5-1, with D maybe TRBD2 (6 bases). The CDR3 spans 14 residues. V lost 0 bases to trimming and J lost 5 bases, with 12 bases between them. Germline V gene lookup returns CDR1 SGHRS and CDR2 YFSETQ. The CDR3 coding sequence is TGCGCCAGCAGCTTGGCCGGGAGTAGGCACGAGCAGTACTTC. Amino acids: CASSLAGSRHEQYF.

The chain has TRBV6-1 and TRBJ1-2; 9 bases match TRBD1. The CDR3 runs 16 residues. V shed 1 base and J 4 bases; nucleotides not matched to a gene: 7. Germline V gene sequence: CDR1 MNHNS, CDR2 SASEGT. The CDR3 sequence is CASSEGLGTGTYGYTF. The DNA of the CDR3 is TGTGCCAGCAGTGAAGGTTTGGGGACAGGGACCTATGGCTACACCTTC.

This chain connects TRBV2 to TRBJ2-7; the D gene is possibly TRBD2 (6 bases). Germline assignment: CDR1 SNHLY and CDR2 FYNNEI. The CDR3 totals 12 residues. The germline V and J ends were trimmed by 6 bases and 9 bases, with 15 bases remaining between them. CDR3 nucleotides: TGTGCCAGCAGCCTTACCCGGGACTTGCAGTACTTC. The encoded protein is CASSLTRDLQYF.

The rearrangement links TRBV2 to TRBJ2-2; a weak D match, TRBD2 (6 bases). The length of the CDR3 is 13 residues. V was pared by 8 bases and J by 1 base, with 8 bases between. Germline-derived CDR1 and CDR2 are SNHLY and FYNNEI. CDR3 region: CASGRLNTGELFF. In nucleotides, the CDR3 is TGTGCCAGCGGGAGGTTGAACACCGGGGAGCTGTTTTTT. Variable domain in full (rest from reference TRBV2 and TRBJ2-2): EPEVTQTPSHQVTQMGQEVILRCVPISNHLYFYWYRQILGQKVEFLVSFYNNEISEKSEIFDDQFSVERPDGSNFTLKIRSTKLEDSAMYFCASGRLNTGELFFGEGSRLTVL.

The chain is built from TRBV9 and TRBJ2-5, with 7 bases lining up with TRBD2. V was clipped by 3 bases and J by 6 bases; unmatched bases: 8. This CDR3 region has 14 residues. Germline V lookup: CDR1 SGDLS, CDR2 YYNGEE. The CDR3 sequence is CASSAGTTIQTQYF. The DNA of the CDR3 is TGTGCCAGCAGCGCCGGGACTACAATCCAGACCCAGTACTTC. Looking up the rest from reference TRBV9 and TRBJ2-5 gives the full variable domain: DSGVTQTPKHLITATGQRVTLRCSPRSGDLSVYWYQQSLDQGLQFLIQYYNGEERAKGNILERFSAQQFPDLHSELNLSSLELGDSALYFCASSAGTTIQTQYFGPGTRLLVL.

This clone was picked up a small number of times. CDR3 sequence: CASSEALWGGYGYTF. The CDR3 nucleotides read TGTGCCAGCAGTGAAGCCCTCTGGGGGGGGTATGGCTACACCTTC. The chain carries TRBV6-1 and TRBJ1-2, with D possibly being TRBD1 (5 bases). The CDR3 runs to 15 residues. Germline V gene sequence: CDR1 MNHNS, CDR2 SASEGT. Trimming left V 0 bases short and J 5 bases short, with 13 bases between.

The V and J genes are TRBV18 and TRBJ1-1, with 10 bases aligning to TRBD1. The J segment lost 0 bases and the V segment lost 2 bases, leaving 3 bases of the junction unmatched. Per germline, CDR1 KGHSH and CDR2 LQKENI. The CDR3 has 16 residues. CDR3 sequence: CASSPGTGALNTEAFF. The CDR3 bases are TGTGCCAGCTCACCAGGGACAGGGGCCTTGAACACTGAAGCTTTCTTT. Supplemented by reference TRBV18 and TRBJ1-1, the full variable domain reads NAGVMQNPRHLVRRRGQEARLRCSPMKGHSHVYWYRQLPEEGLKFMVYLQKENIIDESGMPKERFSAEFPKEGPSILRIQQVVRGDSAAYFCASSPGTGALNTEAFFGQGTRLTVV.

This chain's CDR3 is CASSLDLGGSDTQYF. The CDR3 DNA is TGTGCCAGCAGCTTAGATCTGGGGGGGTCAGATACGCAGTATTTT. The gene calls are TRBV11-2 and TRBJ2-3, with 7 bases identical to TRBD2. The CDR3 has 15 amino acids. Germline lookup yields CDR1 SGHAT and CDR2 FQNNGV. The V segment lost 0 bases and the J segment 4 bases; nucleotides outside the gene matches: 4. The whole variable domain, filled in from reference TRBV11-2 and TRBJ2-3, reads EAGVAQSPRYKIIEKRQSVAFWCNPISGHATLYWYQQILGQGPKLLIQFQNNGVVDDSQLPKDRFSAERLKGVDSTLKIQPAKLEDSAVYLCASSLDLGGSDTQYFGPGTRLTVL.

The V call is TRBV5-1, the J call TRBJ2-1; a possible D gene is TRBD1 (6 bases). The CDR3 length is 14 residues. The germline V and J ends were trimmed by 6 bases and 4 bases, with 14 bases remaining between them. The germline V gene has CDR1 SGHRS and CDR2 YFSETQ. This chain's CDR3 is CASTYSQGYNEQFF. The DNA of the CDR3 is TGCGCCAGCACATACTCACAGGGATACAATGAGCAGTTCTTC.

The chain employs TRBV30 and TRBJ2-1; D is uncertain. V lost 4 bases and J 0 bases, leaving 7 bases between the germline ends. The CDR3 runs 13 residues. Germline CDR1 reads GTSNPN; CDR2 reads SVGIG (reference sequence). For the CDR3, the DNA is TGTGCCTGGACCCGCAGCTCCTACAATGAGCAGTTCTTC. It specifies CAWTRSSYNEQFF.